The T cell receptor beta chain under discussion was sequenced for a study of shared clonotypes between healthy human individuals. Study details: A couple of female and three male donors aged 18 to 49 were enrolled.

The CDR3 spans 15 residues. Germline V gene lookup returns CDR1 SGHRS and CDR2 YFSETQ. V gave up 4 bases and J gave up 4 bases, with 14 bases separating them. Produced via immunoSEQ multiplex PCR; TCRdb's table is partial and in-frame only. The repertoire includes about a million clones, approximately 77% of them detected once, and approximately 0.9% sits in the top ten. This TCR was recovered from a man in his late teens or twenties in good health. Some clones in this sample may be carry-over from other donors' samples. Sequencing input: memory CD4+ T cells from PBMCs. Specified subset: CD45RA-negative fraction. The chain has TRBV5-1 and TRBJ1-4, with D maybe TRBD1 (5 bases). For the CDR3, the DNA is TGCGCCAGCAGCCAATCAGGGACCAATAATGAAAAACTGTTTTTT. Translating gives CASSQSGTNNEKLFF.